The T cell receptor beta chain under discussion was sequenced for a study of CD8+ T cells in alopecia areata. Study as a whole: Disease severity was quantified as SALT score of affected scalp area.

Treatment in this sample: oral pan-JAK inhibitor, 5-10 mg twice daily. The investigators collected lesional scalp punch biopsies and peripheral blood from alopecia areata patients. cDNA prepared by RNA extraction and subsequent reverse transcription served as the template for sequencing. Profiling relied on immunoSEQ multiplex PCR, and the TCRdb table lists in-frame clones only, not all of them. The sample has 150,000 to 200,000 clones, 60% seen once. The CDR3 contains 15 residues. CDR1 and CDR2 from the germline V gene are LGHNA and YSLEER. The V end lost 3 bases, the J end lost 0 bases, and 11 bases lay between the germline ends.

The chain couples TRBV4-3 to TRBJ1-1, with no clear D. The specimen comprised CD4+ T cells sorted from blood, sampled at week 24, from a patient treated with tofacitinib. This TCR was recovered from a human donor with alopecia areata. The chain's CDR3 is CASSQGTFMNTEAFF. The CDR3 DNA follows: TGCGCCAGCAGCCAGGGCACATTTATGAACACTGAAGCTTTCTTT.